The 23 T cell receptor beta chains below all came from one sample that was sequenced in a study of brain T cells in children with intractable seizures. The repertoire was sequenced with immunoSEQ multiplex PCR; TCRdb's copy has only in-frame clones and lacks some. There are about 80,000 clones in the sample; around 91% occur only once, and around 25% lies in the top ten. The sequenced sample was peripheral blood, obtained at surgery. Receptor source: a girl aged 2-10 years with Rasmussen encephalitis and intractable seizures.

The CDR3 reads CASGGRYGYTF. CDR3 coding DNA: TGTGCCAGCGGGGGCCGTTATGGCTACACCTTC. The rearrangement links TRBV2 to TRBJ1-2; maybe TRBD1 (6 bases). Germline CDR1 is SNHLY and CDR2 is FYNNEI. This CDR3 has 11 amino acids. V shed 8 bases and J shed 5 bases, with 9 bases lying between them.

The chain employs TRBV24-1 and TRBJ2-3; either TRBD1 or TRBD2 may supply D (5 bases each). The CDR3 spans 14 residues. Germline values: CDR1 KGHDR, CDR2 SFDVKD. V was cut by 3 bases and J by 4 bases, with 10 bases left in between. The CDR3 nucleotides are TGTGCCACCAGTGATGGGGGAATGTCAGATACGCAGTATTTT. It translates to CATSDGGMSDTQYF.

V is TRBV18 and J is TRBJ2-3; 14 bases are shared with TRBD2. The CDR3 loop spans 18 amino acids. CDR1 and CDR2 from the germline V gene are KGHSH and LQKENI. Trimming at V came to 4 bases and at J to 5 bases, leaving 11 bases not matched to a gene. CDR3 region: CASSRGTSGSARRDTQYF. In DNA, the CDR3 is TGTGCCAGCTCACGGGGGACTAGCGGGAGCGCCAGACGAGATACGCAGTATTTT.

This chain joins TRBV10-1 and TRBJ2-3; a possible D gene is TRBD2 (6 bases). Germline V lookup: CDR1 WNHNN, CDR2 SYGVQD (reference sequence). The V end was cut by 4 bases, the J end by 2 bases, with 10 bases between. The CDR3 is made up of 14 amino acids. In DNA form, the CDR3 reads TGCGCCAGCAGTGGTAGCGGACACACAGATACGCAGTATTTT. Translation gives CASSGSGHTDTQYF.

V gene TRBV9 combines with J gene TRBJ1-2; D is possibly TRBD1 (6 bases). Germline CDR1 SGDLS, CDR2 YYNGEE. The CDR3 extends over 14 amino acids. Between the trimmed V and J ends, which lost 0 bases and 6 bases, there was a span of 12 bases. CDR3 nucleotides: TGTGCCAGCAGCGTAGTCGGGGCAGGGGATGGCTACACCTTC. It codes for CASSVVGAGDGYTF.

This chain joins TRBV5-6 and TRBJ1-3; maybe TRBD1 (5 bases). The CDR3 runs to 13 residues. Germline V gene sequence: CDR1 SGHDT, CDR2 YYEEEE. Trimming took off 5 bases at V and 8 bases at J, with 14 bases between the two ends. This chain's CDR3 is CASSSAPRDTIYF. Here the CDR3 DNA reads TGTGCCAGCAGTTCAGCGCCCAGGGACACCATATATTTT.

V gene TRBV30 combines with J gene TRBJ2-1; 11 bases are a match to TRBD2. The length of the CDR3 is 15 residues. The junction had 2 bases not matched to a gene; V was cut back by 0 bases and J by 4 bases. The germline V gene encodes CDR1 GTSNPN and CDR2 SVGIG (reference sequence). The CDR3 is CAWSVLAGAYNEQFF. The CDR3 coding sequence is TGTGCCTGGAGTGTACTAGCGGGAGCTTACAATGAGCAGTTCTTC.

The rearrangement uses TRBV29-1 and TRBJ1-1; D unresolved. Trimming took off 1 base at V and 11 bases at J, with 8 bases between the two ends. CDR1 and CDR2 (germline): SQVTM, ANQGSEA. CDR3 length: 10 residues. The CDR3 loop reads CSVEVLGAFF. DNA of the CDR3: TGCAGCGTTGAAGTTTTGGGCGCTTTCTTT. Full variable domain (rest looked up from reference TRBV29-1 and TRBJ1-1): SAVISQKPSRDICQRGTSLTIQCQVDSQVTMMFWYRQQPGQSLTLIATANQGSEATYESGFVIDKFPISRPNLTFSTLTVSNMSPEDSSIYLCSVEVLGAFFGQGTRLTVV.

This clone was seen ten or more times. This CDR3 is also generated by other DNA sequences in the sample. The V gene is TRBV7-9, the J gene TRBJ2-1, with 7 bases aligning to TRBD1. This CDR3 has 12 amino acids. V lost 6 bases to trimming and J lost 4 bases; unmatched junction nucleotides: 0. CDR1 and CDR2 (germline): SEHNR, FQNEAQ (reference sequence). The CDR3 DNA sequence: TGTGCCAGCAGGGACAGGTACAATGAGCAGTTCTTC. This gives the protein CASRDRYNEQFF.

The sample holds one count of this clone. The V call is TRBV27, the J call TRBJ2-7; 11 positions agree with TRBD2. This CDR3 is built from 19 residues. Trimming cost V 5 bases and J 3 bases; bases outside gene matches: 18. The germline gives CDR1 MNHEY, CDR2 SMNVEV (reference sequence). CDR3 sequence (DNA): TGTGCCAGCAGTCCCATTCCCCCCTCATTGACTAGCGGGATCTACGAGCAGTACTTC. Translation gives CASSPIPPSLTSGIYEQYF.

The chain has TRBV9 and TRBJ2-1, with 8 bases lining up with TRBD2. V lost 0 bases to trimming and J lost 4 bases; unmatched junction nucleotides: 3. Germline lookup yields CDR1 SGDLS and CDR2 YYNGEE. The CDR3 loop spans 15 amino acids. Written as DNA, the CDR3 is TGTGCCAGCAGCGTAGCGACTAGCGATTACAATGAGCAGTTCTTC. This gives the protein CASSVATSDYNEQFF. The full variable domain, in which reference TRBV9 and TRBJ2-1 provide the parts outside the CDR3, is DSGVTQTPKHLITATGQRVTLRCSPRSGDLSVYWYQQSLDQGLQFLIQYYNGEERAKGNILERFSAQQFPDLHSELNLSSLELGDSALYFCASSVATSDYNEQFFGPGTRLTVL.

V gene TRBV28 combines with J gene TRBJ2-3; TRBD2 agrees at 11 bases. Per germline, CDR1 MDHEN and CDR2 SYDVKM. The J segment lost 2 bases and the V segment lost 3 bases, leaving 7 bases of the junction unmatched. CDR3 size: 17 residues. CDR3 residues: CASSFWQLAGDTDTQYF. CDR3 bases: TGTGCCAGCAGTTTTTGGCAACTAGCGGGGGACACAGATACGCAGTATTTT.

The rearrangement joins TRBV29-1 to TRBJ1-1; TRBD1 matches at 9 bases. Trimming took 1 base from V and 4 from J; bases not matched to a gene: 13. This CDR3 spans 17 amino acids. CDR1 and CDR2 from the germline V gene are SQVTM and ANQGSEA. Written as DNA, the CDR3 is TGCAGCGTTGAAGTCGCTTGGGGACAGGGTGTTGGCACTGAAGCTTTCTTT. Its translation: CSVEVAWGQGVGTEAFF.

This rearrangement joins TRBV27 to TRBJ2-1, with 9 bases fitting TRBD1. Per germline, CDR1 MNHEY and CDR2 SMNVEV (reference sequence). V shed 5 bases, J shed 1 base, and the junction held 3 bases outside the gene matches. The CDR3 sequence is 15 residues long. Here the CDR3 DNA reads TGTGCCAGCAGTCGAGGGACAGGGTCCTACAATGAGCAGTTCTTC. Translation: CASSRGTGSYNEQFF.

In nucleotides, the CDR3 is TGCGCCAGCACCCACTTGTCGTACGGGGGGGATGAGCAGTTCTTC. Its protein product is CASTHLSYGGDEQFF. This rearrangement joins TRBV5-1 to TRBJ2-1, with TRBD2 matching 8 bases. Germline values: CDR1 SGHRS, CDR2 YFSETQ. The CDR3 consists of 15 residues. V shed 6 bases and J 8 bases; nucleotides not matched to a gene: 13.

The rearrangement uses TRBV28 and TRBJ1-5, with D possibly being TRBD1 (6 bases). CDR1 and CDR2 from the germline V gene are MDHEN and SYDVKM. The CDR3 has 13 residues. V was cut by 3 bases and J by 7 bases, with 10 bases left in between. The CDR3 nucleotides are TGTGCCAGCAGTTTGGGGGCCTGGCAGCCCCAGCATTTT. Translated: CASSLGAWQPQHF.

For the CDR3, the DNA is TGTGCCAGCAGCCAGGCGTGGAACACTGAAGCTTTCTTT. Translated: CASSQAWNTEAFF. V usage is TRBV7-9 and J usage is TRBJ1-1, with D uncertain. The CDR3 is 13 amino acids. CDR1 and CDR2 (germline): SEHNR, FQNEAQ (reference sequence). The germline V and J ends were trimmed by 5 bases and 1 base, with 8 bases remaining between them.

V gene TRBV13 combines with J gene TRBJ2-1; TRBD1 aligns across 9 bases. Germline V gene sequence: CDR1 PRHDT, CDR2 FYEKMQ (reference sequence). The CDR3 extends over 14 amino acids. The ends lost 6 bases at V and 6 bases at J; junction bases unmatched: 6. The CDR3 region is CASRLGTGRNEQFF. The CDR3 coding sequence is TGTGCCAGCAGACTAGGGACAGGGCGCAATGAGCAGTTCTTC.

J is TRBJ1-1 and V is TRBV11-3; D not resolved. The CDR3 covers 15 residues. Germline V gene sequence: CDR1 SGHNT, CDR2 YENEEA. The ends were cut back, 4 bases at V and 4 bases at J, with 16 bases in the middle. The CDR3 sequence is CASSSLGVSGTEAFF. The CDR3, as DNA: TGTGCCAGCAGCTCCCTCGGGGTTAGCGGCACTGAAGCTTTCTTT.

V usage is TRBV6-1 and J usage is TRBJ1-1, with D possibly matching TRBD1 (6 bases). The CDR3 extends over 14 amino acids. Per the germline V gene, CDR1 is MNHNS and CDR2 is SASEGT. V shed 2 bases and J shed 8 bases, with 15 bases lying between them. The CDR3 reads CASSESRGATEAFF. CDR3 nucleotides: TGTGCCAGCAGTGAATCTAGGGGGGCCACCGAAGCTTTCTTT.

V is TRBV18 and J is TRBJ1-6; D perhaps matches TRBD1 (5 bases). The CDR3 is 15 residues long. V was clipped by 2 bases and J by 5 bases, with 10 bases between them. CDR1 KGHSH and CDR2 LQKENI come from the germline V gene. The CDR3 protein is CASSPDGTHNSPLHF. The CDR3 bases are TGTGCCAGCTCACCAGACGGGACGCATAATTCACCCCTCCACTTT.

This sequence joins TRBV28 and TRBJ2-1, with D unclear. Germline V gene sequence: CDR1 MDHEN, CDR2 SYDVKM. CDR3 length: 11 amino acids. Trimming shortened V by 5 bases and J by 8 bases, and 7 bases separated the two germline ends. The CDR3 DNA follows: TGTGCCAGCAGTCAACGGTATGAGCAGTTCTTC. Protein product: CASSQRYEQFF.

V gene TRBV7-9 combines with J gene TRBJ1-4; D possibly corresponds to TRBD1 (6 bases). The CDR3 covers 14 residues. The V gene's germline CDR1 is SEHNR and CDR2 FQNEAQ (reference sequence). The V end lost 0 bases, the J end lost 9 bases, and 11 bases lay between the germline ends. The CDR3 nucleotides are TGTGCCAGCAGCTTAGCCCAGGGGACAAAAAAACTGTTTTTT. Translating it yields CASSLAQGTKKLFF. The whole variable domain, filled in from reference TRBV7-9 and TRBJ1-4, reads DTGVSQNPRHKITKRGQNVTFRCDPISEHNRLYWYRQTLGQGPEFLTYFQNEAQLEKSRLLSDRFSAERPKGSFSTLEIQRTEQGDSAMYLCASSLAQGTKKLFFGSGTQLSVL.